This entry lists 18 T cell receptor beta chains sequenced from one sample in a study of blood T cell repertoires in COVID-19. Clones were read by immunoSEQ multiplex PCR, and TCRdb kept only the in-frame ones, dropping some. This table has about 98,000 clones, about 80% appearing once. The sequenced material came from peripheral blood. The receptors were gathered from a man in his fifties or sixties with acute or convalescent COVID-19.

This chain's CDR3 is CASSFVNTEAFF. CDR3 DNA sequence: TGTGCCAGCAGCTTTGTAAACACTGAAGCTTTCTTT. The chain combines TRBV11-1 with TRBJ1-1, with D unresolved. This CDR3 has 12 residues. With 3 bases removed from V and 2 bases from J, the gap between germline ends came to 4 bases. Germline CDR1 reads SGHAT; CDR2 reads FQDESV (reference sequence).

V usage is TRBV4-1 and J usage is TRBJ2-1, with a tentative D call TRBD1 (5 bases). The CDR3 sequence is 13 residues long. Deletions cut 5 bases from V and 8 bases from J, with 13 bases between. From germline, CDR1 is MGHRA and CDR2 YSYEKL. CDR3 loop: CASSFQGGDEQFF. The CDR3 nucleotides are TGCGCCAGCAGCTTCCAGGGTGGCGATGAGCAGTTCTTC.

This chain's CDR3 is CASSLTGGPTDTQYF. CDR3 DNA: TGTGCCAGCAGCTTAACAGGGGGGCCCACAGATACGCAGTATTTT. V is TRBV7-9 and J is TRBJ2-3; 8 bases fit TRBD1. This CDR3 has 15 residues. The trim removed 2 bases at V and 2 bases at J, leaving 3 bases unmatched. The germline V gene encodes CDR1 SEHNR and CDR2 FQNEAQ (reference sequence).

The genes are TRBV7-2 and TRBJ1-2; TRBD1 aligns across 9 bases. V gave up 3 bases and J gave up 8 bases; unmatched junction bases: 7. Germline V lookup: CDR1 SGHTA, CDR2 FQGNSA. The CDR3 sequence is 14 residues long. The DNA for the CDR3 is TGTGCCAGCAGCTTGGGGACAGGGCTTGGGGGCTACACCTTC. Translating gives CASSLGTGLGGYTF.

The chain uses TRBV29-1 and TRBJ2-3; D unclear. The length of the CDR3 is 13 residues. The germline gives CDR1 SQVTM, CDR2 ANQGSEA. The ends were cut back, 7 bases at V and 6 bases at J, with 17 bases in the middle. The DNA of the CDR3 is TGCAGCGGAGGAATGTCCGAAAGGGATACGCAGTATTTT. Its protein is CSGGMSERDTQYF.

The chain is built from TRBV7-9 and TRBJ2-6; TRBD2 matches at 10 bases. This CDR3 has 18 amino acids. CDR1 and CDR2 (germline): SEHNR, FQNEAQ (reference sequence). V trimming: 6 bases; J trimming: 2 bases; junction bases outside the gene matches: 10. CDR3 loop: CASSREGLAATGANVLTF. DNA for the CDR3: TGTGCCAGCAGTCGCGAAGGACTAGCGGCAACTGGGGCCAACGTCCTGACTTTC.

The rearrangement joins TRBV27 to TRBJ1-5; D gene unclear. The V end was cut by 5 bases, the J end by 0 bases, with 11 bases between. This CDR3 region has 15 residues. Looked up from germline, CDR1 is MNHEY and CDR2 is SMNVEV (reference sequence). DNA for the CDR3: TGTGCCAGCAGTCTATACGGGTATAGCAATCAGCCCCAGCATTTT. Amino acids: CASSLYGYSNQPQHF.

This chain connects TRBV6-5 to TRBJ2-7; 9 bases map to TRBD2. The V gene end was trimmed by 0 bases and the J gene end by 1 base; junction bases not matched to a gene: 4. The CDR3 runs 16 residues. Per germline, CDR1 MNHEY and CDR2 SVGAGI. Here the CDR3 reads CASSYSGGGESYEQYF. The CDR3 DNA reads TGTGCCAGCAGTTACTCCGGCGGGGGGGAATCCTACGAGCAGTACTTC.

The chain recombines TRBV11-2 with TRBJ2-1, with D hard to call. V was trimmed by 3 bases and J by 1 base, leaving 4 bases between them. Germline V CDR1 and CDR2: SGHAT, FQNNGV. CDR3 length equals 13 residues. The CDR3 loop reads CASSFESYNEQFF. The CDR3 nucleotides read TGTGCCAGCAGCTTCGAGTCCTACAATGAGCAGTTCTTC.

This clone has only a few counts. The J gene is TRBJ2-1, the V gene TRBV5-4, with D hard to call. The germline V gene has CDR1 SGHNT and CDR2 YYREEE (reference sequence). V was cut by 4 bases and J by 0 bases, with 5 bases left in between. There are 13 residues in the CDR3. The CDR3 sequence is CASSPSSYNEQFF. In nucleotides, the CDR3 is TGTGCCAGCAGCCCCAGCTCCTACAATGAGCAGTTCTTC.

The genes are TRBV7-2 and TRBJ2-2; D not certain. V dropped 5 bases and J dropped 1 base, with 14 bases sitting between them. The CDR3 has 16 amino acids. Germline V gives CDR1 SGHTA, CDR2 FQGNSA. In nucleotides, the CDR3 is TGTGCCAGCAGCCCCCAATCAGTGGTGAACACCGGGGAGCTGTTTTTT. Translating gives CASSPQSVVNTGELFF.

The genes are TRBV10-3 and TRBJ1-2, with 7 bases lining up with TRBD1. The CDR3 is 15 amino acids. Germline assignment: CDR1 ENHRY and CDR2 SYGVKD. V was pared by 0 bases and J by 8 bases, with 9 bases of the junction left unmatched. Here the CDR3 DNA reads TGTGCCATCAGTGAGTCTCGGGAGACAGGGTACGGCTACACCTTC. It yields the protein CAISESRETGYGYTF.

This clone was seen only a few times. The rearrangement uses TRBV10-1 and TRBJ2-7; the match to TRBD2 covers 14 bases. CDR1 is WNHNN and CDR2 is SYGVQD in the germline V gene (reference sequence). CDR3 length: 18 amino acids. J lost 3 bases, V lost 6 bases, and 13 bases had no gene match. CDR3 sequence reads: CASSEGLAGEISLYEQYV. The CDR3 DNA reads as TGCGCCAGCAGCGAGGGACTAGCGGGAGAGATTTCCCTCTACGAGCAGTACGTC.

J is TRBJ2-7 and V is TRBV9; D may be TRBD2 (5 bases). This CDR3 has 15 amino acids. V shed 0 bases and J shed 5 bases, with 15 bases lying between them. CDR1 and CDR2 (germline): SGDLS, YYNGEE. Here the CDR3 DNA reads TGTGCCAGCAGCGTAGAGGGCAGGAGGACCCACGAGCAGTACTTC. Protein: CASSVEGRRTHEQYF.

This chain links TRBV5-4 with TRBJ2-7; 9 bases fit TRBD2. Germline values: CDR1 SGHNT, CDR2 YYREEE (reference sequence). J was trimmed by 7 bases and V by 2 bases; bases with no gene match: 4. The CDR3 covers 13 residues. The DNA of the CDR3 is TGTGCCAGCAGCTTAGGACTAGCGAGAGAGCAGTACGTC. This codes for CASSLGLAREQYV.

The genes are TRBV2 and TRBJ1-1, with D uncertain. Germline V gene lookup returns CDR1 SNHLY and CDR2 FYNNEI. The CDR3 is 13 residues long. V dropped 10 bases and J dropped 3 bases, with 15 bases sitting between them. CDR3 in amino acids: CAMTHPPYTEAFF. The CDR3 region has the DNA TGTGCCATGACACACCCGCCATACACTGAAGCTTTCTTT.

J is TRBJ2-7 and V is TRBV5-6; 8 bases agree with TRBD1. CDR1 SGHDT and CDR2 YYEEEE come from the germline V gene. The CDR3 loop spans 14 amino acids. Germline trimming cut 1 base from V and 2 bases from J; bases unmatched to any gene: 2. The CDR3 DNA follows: TGTGCCAGCAGCTTGTGGGACAGGACCTACGAGCAGTACGTC. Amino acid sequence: CASSLWDRTYEQYV.

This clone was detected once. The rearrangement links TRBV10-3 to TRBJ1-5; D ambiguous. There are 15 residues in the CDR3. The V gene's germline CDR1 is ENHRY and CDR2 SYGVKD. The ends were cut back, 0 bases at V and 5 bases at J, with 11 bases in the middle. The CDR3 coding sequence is TGTGCCATCAGTGAGTCCGCGGTCATCGATCAGCCCCAGCATTTT. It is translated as CAISESAVIDQPQHF.